The rows below give T cell receptor beta chains drawn from one sample of a study of blood T cell repertoires in COVID-19. Clones were sequenced by immunoSEQ multiplex PCR, and TCRdb holds only the in-frame ones, with some missing. The table includes about 21,000 clones, 60% to 85% detected once. Material for sequencing was peripheral blood. Receptor source: a man aged 55 to 70 with active COVID-19. The CDR3 runs from the conserved cysteine through the conserved F or W. The D gene is left open where the match is weak. Rows give clone size only sometimes, using once, few, many, or a class for an expanded clone.

v_call: TRBV10-1; clone_size: NA; d_call: TRBD1; j_call: TRBJ1-5; cdr3_length: 14; cdr3_nt: TGCGCCAGCAGACTGGACAGGGGCCATCAGCCCCAGCATTTT; cdr3_aa: CASRLDRGHQPQHF
v_call: TRBV28; clone_size: NA; d_call: NA; j_call: TRBJ1-2; cdr3_length: 16; cdr3_nt: TGTGCCAGCAGTTTACCACCCGGGCAGGGGAGCTATGGCTACACCTTC; cdr3_aa: CASSLPPGQGSYGYTF
v_call: TRBV28; clone_size: medium-sized; d_call: NA; j_call: TRBJ2-5; cdr3_length: 11; cdr3_nt: TGTGCCAGCAGACTAGGCGGGACCCAGTACTTC; cdr3_aa: CASRLGGTQYF
v_call: TRBV4-1; clone_size: large; d_call: NA; j_call: TRBJ2-7; cdr3_length: 14; cdr3_nt: TGCGCCAGCAGCCAAGACGGGGGCTCCTACGAGCAGTACTTC; cdr3_aa: CASSQDGGSYEQYF
v_call: TRBV6-1; clone_size: NA; d_call: NA; j_call: TRBJ2-7; cdr3_length: 17; cdr3_nt: TGTGCCAGCAGTGAAGTGGTAGGAGGCGGTCTGCCCTACGAGCAGTACTTC; cdr3_aa: CASSEVVGGGLPYEQYF
v_call: TRBV30; clone_size: few; d_call: TRBD1; j_call: TRBJ1-6; cdr3_length: 10; cdr3_nt: TGTGCCTGGAAAAAGACAGGGCTCCACTTT; cdr3_aa: CAWKKTGLHF
v_call: TRBV6-5; clone_size: NA; d_call: NA; j_call: TRBJ1-4; cdr3_length: 15; cdr3_nt: TGTGCCAGCACGGTGGCCTTAGGGGCTAATGAAAAACTGTTTTTT; cdr3_aa: CASTVALGANEKLFF
v_call: TRBV27; clone_size: NA; d_call: TRBD2; j_call: TRBJ2-1; cdr3_length: 14; cdr3_nt: TGTGCCAGCAGTGGACTAGCGGGAGGAGGGGAGCAGTTCTTC; cdr3_aa: CASSGLAGGGEQFF
v_call: TRBV10-2; clone_size: NA; d_call: NA; j_call: TRBJ1-1; cdr3_length: 14; cdr3_nt: TGCGCCAGCAGCTCACAGGGTACGAACACTGAAGCTTTCTTT; cdr3_aa: CASSSQGTNTEAFF
v_call: TRBV27; clone_size: NA; d_call: NA; j_call: TRBJ2-1; cdr3_length: 15; cdr3_nt: TGTGCCAGCAGGACGGGACTCCTCGCCTACAATGAGCAGTTCTTC; cdr3_aa: CASRTGLLAYNEQFF
v_call: TRBV12-5; clone_size: once; d_call: TRBD1; j_call: TRBJ2-3; cdr3_length: 16; cdr3_nt: TGTGCTAGTGGTTTGGTAGTAACAGGGGGCGGGGATACGCAGTATTTT; cdr3_aa: CASGLVVTGGGDTQYF
v_call: TRBV24-1; clone_size: NA; d_call: TRBD2; j_call: TRBJ2-1; cdr3_length: 16; cdr3_nt: TGTGCCACCAGTGATTCTCCGGGACTATTCTCCAATGAGCAGTTCTTC; cdr3_aa: CATSDSPGLFSNEQFF
v_call: TRBV11-2; clone_size: NA; d_call: NA; j_call: TRBJ2-1; cdr3_length: 12; cdr3_nt: TGTGCCAGCAGCTTAGGAGGTGGTGAGCAGTTCTTC; cdr3_aa: CASSLGGGEQFF
v_call: TRBV5-1; clone_size: NA; d_call: TRBD1; j_call: TRBJ2-1; cdr3_length: 15; cdr3_nt: TGCGCCAGCAGCAAGGGACAGGGTTTGTCCAATGAGCAGTTCTTC; cdr3_aa: CASSKGQGLSNEQFF
v_call: TRBV29-1; clone_size: NA; d_call: NA; j_call: TRBJ2-1; cdr3_length: 15; cdr3_nt: TGCAGCGTAAAGAGGGCGAAAATCTCCTACAATGAGCAGTTCTTC; cdr3_aa: CSVKRAKISYNEQFF
v_call: TRBV18; clone_size: NA; d_call: TRBD1; j_call: TRBJ1-3; cdr3_length: 18; cdr3_nt: TGTGCCAGCTCACCTTTTCCCGGGACAGGGGCAGGTGGAAACACCATATATTTT; cdr3_aa: CASSPFPGTGAGGNTIYF
v_call: TRBV4-2; clone_size: NA; d_call: NA; j_call: TRBJ2-1; cdr3_length: 13; cdr3_nt: TGTGCCAGCAGCCAAGGTTCCGCGGATGAGCAGTTCTTC; cdr3_aa: CASSQGSADEQFF
v_call: TRBV30; clone_size: NA; d_call: NA; j_call: TRBJ2-7; cdr3_length: 12; cdr3_nt: TGTGCCTGGAAACACGGGACCTACGAGCAGTACTTC; cdr3_aa: CAWKHGTYEQYF
v_call: TRBV18; clone_size: NA; d_call: TRBD1; j_call: TRBJ1-5; cdr3_length: 13; cdr3_nt: TGTGCCAGCTCACCCCAGGGGGATCAGCCCCAGCATTTT; cdr3_aa: CASSPQGDQPQHF
v_call: TRBV6-2/TRBV6-3; clone_size: NA; d_call: TRBD1; j_call: TRBJ2-5; cdr3_length: 14; cdr3_nt: TGTGCCAGCAGTGCCCCCGGGACAGGGGAGACCCAGTACTTC; cdr3_aa: CASSAPGTGETQYF
v_call: TRBV29-1; clone_size: NA; d_call: TRBD2; j_call: TRBJ2-7; cdr3_length: 15; cdr3_nt: TGCAGCGTCATACCGGGACTACATAATTCCTACGAGCAGTACTTC; cdr3_aa: CSVIPGLHNSYEQYF
v_call: TRBV4-2; clone_size: NA; d_call: NA; j_call: TRBJ2-2; cdr3_length: 15; cdr3_nt: TGTGCCAGCAGCCAGGAAAGGGGGGGCACCGGGGAGCTGTTTTTT; cdr3_aa: CASSQERGGTGELFF
v_call: TRBV15; clone_size: NA; d_call: NA; j_call: TRBJ2-4; cdr3_length: 12; cdr3_nt: TGTGCCACCGGGGAGGACAAAAACATTCAGTACTTC; cdr3_aa: CATGEDKNIQYF
v_call: TRBV9; clone_size: NA; d_call: TRBD2; j_call: TRBJ2-1; cdr3_length: 17; cdr3_nt: TGTGCCAGCAGCCCCCGACTAGCGGCCGCTCCCTACAATGAGCAGTTCTTC; cdr3_aa: CASSPRLAAAPYNEQFF
v_call: TRBV19; clone_size: NA; d_call: TRBD2; j_call: TRBJ2-5; cdr3_length: 15; cdr3_nt: TGTGCCAGTAGGGAGGACGGGGGGAACCAAGAGACCCAGTACTTC; cdr3_aa: CASREDGGNQETQYF
v_call: TRBV5-1; clone_size: NA; d_call: TRBD2; j_call: TRBJ2-7; cdr3_length: 15; cdr3_nt: TGCGCCAGCAGTTCGGGACTAGCGGGAGGGTGGGAGCAGTACTTC; cdr3_aa: CASSSGLAGGWEQYF
v_call: TRBV4-1; clone_size: medium-sized; d_call: NA; j_call: TRBJ2-1; cdr3_length: 14; cdr3_nt: TGCGCCAGCAGCCAGGGCACAGGGATCAATGAGCAGTTCTTC; cdr3_aa: CASSQGTGINEQFF
v_call: TRBV4-1; clone_size: NA; d_call: TRBD1; j_call: TRBJ2-5; cdr3_length: 15; cdr3_nt: TGCGCCAGCAGCCAGGTCGGACAGGGAGGAGAGACCCAGTACTTC; cdr3_aa: CASSQVGQGGETQYF
v_call: TRBV3-1/TRBV3-2; clone_size: NA; d_call: TRBD1; j_call: TRBJ2-7; cdr3_length: 15; cdr3_nt: TGTGCCAGCAGCCTAGGGACAGGTATTAGGCACGAGCAGTACTTC; cdr3_aa: CASSLGTGIRHEQYF
v_call: TRBV14; clone_size: many; d_call: NA; j_call: TRBJ1-5; cdr3_length: 17; cdr3_nt: TGTGCCAGCAGCCAAGTCAGAGGCTTTCATAGCAATCAGCCCCAGCATTTT; cdr3_aa: CASSQVRGFHSNQPQHF
v_call: TRBV12-5; clone_size: NA; d_call: TRBD2; j_call: TRBJ2-1; cdr3_length: 19; cdr3_nt: TGTGCTAGTGGTTTGGTTGGGACTAGCGGGAGGAGCTCCTACAATGAGCAGTTCTTC; cdr3_aa: CASGLVGTSGRSSYNEQFF
v_call: TRBV5-4; clone_size: NA; d_call: TRBD1; j_call: TRBJ1-3; cdr3_length: 15; cdr3_nt: TGTGCCAGCAGCAATCTTTCGGACAGGGGAAACACCATATATTTT; cdr3_aa: CASSNLSDRGNTIYF
v_call: TRBV28; clone_size: NA; d_call: TRBD2; j_call: TRBJ2-3; cdr3_length: 16; cdr3_nt: TGTGCCAGCAGTTTAACTAGCGGAACTAGCACAGATACGCAGTATTTT; cdr3_aa: CASSLTSGTSTDTQYF
v_call: TRBV5-6; clone_size: NA; d_call: NA; j_call: TRBJ1-1; cdr3_length: 14; cdr3_nt: TGTGCCAGCAGCTTGGGGGGAGGCGTCGCTGAAGCTTTCTTT; cdr3_aa: CASSLGGGVAEAFF
v_call: TRBV5-1; clone_size: NA; d_call: TRBD1; j_call: TRBJ2-2; cdr3_length: 16; cdr3_nt: TGCGCCAGCAGCTTGGCCCCAGGGGGCAACACCGGGGAGCTGTTTTTT; cdr3_aa: CASSLAPGGNTGELFF
v_call: TRBV19; clone_size: once; d_call: TRBD1; j_call: TRBJ1-2; cdr3_length: 13; cdr3_nt: TGTGCCAGTACCGCGGACAGGTATTATGGCTACACCTTC; cdr3_aa: CASTADRYYGYTF
v_call: TRBV9; clone_size: NA; d_call: TRBD1; j_call: TRBJ2-2; cdr3_length: 17; cdr3_nt: TGTGCCAGCAGCGGCAGACAGGGTTGGGCGAACACCGGGGAGCTGTTTTTT; cdr3_aa: CASSGRQGWANTGELFF
v_call: TRBV28; clone_size: NA; d_call: NA; j_call: TRBJ2-5; cdr3_length: 13; cdr3_nt: TGTGCCAGCGCGACAGGTGGGGGAGAGACCCAGTACTTC; cdr3_aa: CASATGGGETQYF
v_call: TRBV6-5; clone_size: once; d_call: NA; j_call: TRBJ2-5; cdr3_length: 14; cdr3_nt: TGTGCCTCACGGCGGGGGCGATTTGAAGAGACCCAGTACTTC; cdr3_aa: CASRRGRFEETQYF
v_call: TRBV27; clone_size: NA; d_call: NA; j_call: TRBJ1-1; cdr3_length: 13; cdr3_nt: TGTGCCAGCAGTTCCTTAGGGGTCCCTGAAGCTTTCTTT; cdr3_aa: CASSSLGVPEAFF
v_call: TRBV6-5; clone_size: NA; d_call: NA; j_call: TRBJ1-1; cdr3_length: 13; cdr3_nt: TGTGCCAGCAGTTACTCGGCAGACACTGAAGCTTTCTTT; cdr3_aa: CASSYSADTEAFF
v_call: TRBV7-6; clone_size: NA; d_call: TRBD1; j_call: TRBJ2-1; cdr3_length: 16; cdr3_nt: TGTGCCAGCAGCTGGGCGGGACAGGGATCCTACAATGAGCAGTTCTTC; cdr3_aa: CASSWAGQGSYNEQFF
v_call: TRBV6-1; clone_size: NA; d_call: TRBD2; j_call: TRBJ2-7; cdr3_length: 14; cdr3_nt: TGTGCCAGCAGTGTAGCGGGAGACCCCTACGAGCAGTACTTC; cdr3_aa: CASSVAGDPYEQYF
v_call: TRBV18; clone_size: NA; d_call: NA; j_call: TRBJ2-5; cdr3_length: 15; cdr3_nt: TGTGCCAGCTCACCAGAGGCTGGAGTACAAGAGACCCAGTACTTC; cdr3_aa: CASSPEAGVQETQYF
v_call: TRBV3-1/TRBV3-2; clone_size: once; d_call: NA; j_call: TRBJ1-2; cdr3_length: 14; cdr3_nt: TGTGCCAGCAGCCCCCCCGGGGAGGATAGTGGCTACACCTTC; cdr3_aa: CASSPPGEDSGYTF
v_call: TRBV7-3; clone_size: NA; d_call: TRBD2; j_call: TRBJ2-1; cdr3_length: 15; cdr3_nt: TGTGCCAGCAGCGCCAGCGGGAGGGTGGGTAATGAGCAGTTCTTC; cdr3_aa: CASSASGRVGNEQFF
v_call: TRBV12-3/TRBV12-4; clone_size: NA; d_call: TRBD1; j_call: TRBJ1-5; cdr3_length: 13; cdr3_nt: TGTGCTCCTCGGACAGGGGACAATCAGCCCCAGCATTTT; cdr3_aa: CAPRTGDNQPQHF
v_call: TRBV5-1; clone_size: NA; d_call: TRBD1; j_call: TRBJ2-3; cdr3_length: 12; cdr3_nt: TGCGCCAGCAGTGATACAGGGGGCACGCAGTATTTT; cdr3_aa: CASSDTGGTQYF
v_call: TRBV4-1; clone_size: NA; d_call: TRBD2; j_call: TRBJ2-3; cdr3_length: 16; cdr3_nt: TGCGCCAGCAGCCCCCAGGGCGCGGGAGGGCCAGATACGCAGTATTTT; cdr3_aa: CASSPQGAGGPDTQYF
v_call: TRBV28; clone_size: NA; d_call: TRBD1; j_call: TRBJ2-3; cdr3_length: 17; cdr3_nt: TGTGCCAGCAGTTCAATAGTATCGGGACAGCAAGTAGATACGCAGTATTTT; cdr3_aa: CASSSIVSGQQVDTQYF
v_call: TRBV7-3; clone_size: NA; d_call: NA; j_call: TRBJ2-1; cdr3_length: 13; cdr3_nt: TGTGCCAGCAGCTCGCGGGGACCCAATGAGCAGTTCTTC; cdr3_aa: CASSSRGPNEQFF
v_call: TRBV7-2; clone_size: NA; d_call: TRBD2; j_call: TRBJ2-2; cdr3_length: 15; cdr3_nt: TGTGCCAGCAGCTTCGGGCTAGCGGAGTACGGGGAGCTGTTTTTT; cdr3_aa: CASSFGLAEYGELFF
v_call: TRBV5-6; clone_size: NA; d_call: NA; j_call: TRBJ2-7; cdr3_length: 13; cdr3_nt: TGTGCCAGCAGCTTGGAGACACCCTACGAGCAGTACTTC; cdr3_aa: CASSLETPYEQYF
v_call: TRBV29-1; clone_size: NA; d_call: NA; j_call: TRBJ2-2; cdr3_length: 15; cdr3_nt: TGCAGCGTTGAGGACCGGACAGCGAACACCGGGGAGCTGTTTTTT; cdr3_aa: CSVEDRTANTGELFF
v_call: TRBV19; clone_size: NA; d_call: NA; j_call: TRBJ2-1; cdr3_length: 16; cdr3_nt: TGTGCCAGTAGTCAAGGAGGAACGAGCTCCTACAATGAGCAGTTCTTC; cdr3_aa: CASSQGGTSSYNEQFF
v_call: TRBV4-2; clone_size: NA; d_call: TRBD2; j_call: TRBJ2-1; cdr3_length: 16; cdr3_nt: TGTGCCAGCAGCCACGCCGGACTAGCGGGGCACAATGAGCAGTTCTTC; cdr3_aa: CASSHAGLAGHNEQFF
v_call: TRBV4-2; clone_size: once; d_call: NA; j_call: TRBJ2-5; cdr3_length: 13; cdr3_nt: TGTGCCAGCAGCCAAGATCTCTCCGAGACCCAGTACTTC; cdr3_aa: CASSQDLSETQYF
v_call: TRBV30; clone_size: NA; d_call: TRBD1; j_call: TRBJ1-5; cdr3_length: 14; cdr3_nt: TGTGCCTGGAGCGGGACAGATAGCAATCAGCCCCAGCATTTT; cdr3_aa: CAWSGTDSNQPQHF
v_call: TRBV24-1; clone_size: NA; d_call: TRBD1; j_call: TRBJ2-7; cdr3_length: 15; cdr3_nt: TGTGCCACCAGTGATTACTCGGGACAGAACTACGAGCAGTACTTC; cdr3_aa: CATSDYSGQNYEQYF